The clone carrying this TCR beta chain was observed a single time. The antigen is unknown. CDR3 length: 14 amino acids. The germline V gene has CDR1 LGHNA and CDR2 YSLEER. Trimming removed 0 bases from V and 8 bases from J, with 13 bases in between. This record comes from a study of T cell responses to AZD1222 COVID-19 vaccine. Study conclusions and caveats: Of spike-specific TCRs, nearly half reportedly target regions left unmutated in variants.

Some clones are missing from TCRdb's copy, which holds only in-frame ones; the method was immunoSEQ multiplex PCR. The sample shows 100,000 to 150,000 clones, 85% to 90% of them seen only once. Investigators merged groups given second doses at roughly 4 or roughly 12 weeks. The sequenced sample was peripheral blood, obtained 28 days after the second AZD1222 dose. This TCR derives from an adult who received the AZD1222 COVID-19 vaccine. V and J are TRBV4-3 and TRBJ1-2; the D gene is possibly TRBD1 (5 bases). The CDR3 here is CASSQEKGLGGYTF. As DNA, the CDR3 is TGCGCCAGCAGCCAAGAAAAGGGGTTGGGAGGCTACACCTTC.